This T cell receptor (beta chain) was recorded in a study of T cell responses to AZD1222 COVID-19 vaccine. CDR1 and CDR2 (germline): MNHNS, SASEGT. The germline V and J ends were trimmed by 7 bases and 2 bases, with 12 bases remaining between them. This CDR3 has 13 amino acids. As concerns this clone: Its antigen is unidentified.

Researchers grouped second doses given at about 4 or about 12 weeks into one pool. The method was immunoSEQ multiplex PCR; TCRdb's version includes in-frame clones alone and lacks a portion of them. The profile covers some 150,000 clones, with more than 75% appearing a single time and 4% to 5.5% taken by the ten largest. Study findings and constraints: Just 5 to 7 people given AZD1222 tested seropositive at baseline. Receipt of two AZD1222 doses was followed by a rise in Spike-specific TCR breadth and depth. Regions 160-218 and 743-854 held dominance among vaccine-associated CD4 TCRs, which spanned spike.

The origin of this receptor is an adult who received the AZD1222 COVID-19 vaccine. The source was peripheral blood, collected 28 days after the second AZD1222 dose. The chain employs TRBV6-1 and TRBJ2-7, with D perhaps TRBD1 (5 bases). The CDR3 sequence: CASTRQLPYEQYF. The CDR3 nucleotides are TGTGCCAGCACAAGACAGCTCCCCTACGAGCAGTACTTC.